This T cell receptor (beta chain) emerged from a study of radiotherapy plus CTLA-4 blockade in lung cancer. Germline assignment: CDR1 MGHDK and CDR2 SYGVNS. V lost 5 bases to trimming and J lost 8 bases, with 9 bases between them. CDR3 size: 12 residues. Assay: immunoSEQ multiplex PCR; the TCRdb copy retains only in-frame clones and omits some. This table has roughly 90,000 clones, 70% to 90% appearing once. This TCR came from a human donor with non-small cell lung cancer that progressed on radiotherapy plus ipilimumab. The chain combines TRBV25-1 with TRBJ1-4, with D perhaps matching TRBD1 (5 bases). The input for sequencing was peripheral blood, taken from a patient treated with radiotherapy plus ipilimumab. The CDR3 region is CASSLGGEKLFF. The CDR3 DNA follows: TGTGCCAGCAGTCTGGGGGGGGAAAAACTGTTTTTT.